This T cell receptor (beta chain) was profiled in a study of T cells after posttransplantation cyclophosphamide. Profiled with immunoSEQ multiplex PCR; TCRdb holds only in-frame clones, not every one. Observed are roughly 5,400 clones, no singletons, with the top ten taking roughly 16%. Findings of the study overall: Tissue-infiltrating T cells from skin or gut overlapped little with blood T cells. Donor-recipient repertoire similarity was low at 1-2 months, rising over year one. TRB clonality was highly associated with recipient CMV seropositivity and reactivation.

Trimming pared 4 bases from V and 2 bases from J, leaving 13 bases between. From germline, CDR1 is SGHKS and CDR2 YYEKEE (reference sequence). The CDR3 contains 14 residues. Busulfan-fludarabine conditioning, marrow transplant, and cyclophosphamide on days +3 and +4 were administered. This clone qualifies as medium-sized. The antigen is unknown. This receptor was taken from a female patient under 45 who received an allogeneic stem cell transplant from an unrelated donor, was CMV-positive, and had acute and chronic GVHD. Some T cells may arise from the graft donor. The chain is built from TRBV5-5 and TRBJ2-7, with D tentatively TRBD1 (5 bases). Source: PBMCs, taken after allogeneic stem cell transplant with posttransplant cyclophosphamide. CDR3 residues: CASSVLTVPYEQYF. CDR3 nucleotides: TGTGCCAGCAGCGTGTTGACAGTTCCCTACGAGCAGTACTTC.